The rows below give T cell receptor beta chains drawn from one sample of a study of post-analysis software for immune sequencing data. TCRdb fed the PCR reads into MiXCR, producing one record per CDR3 protein. The table includes about 770,000 distinct CDR3 sequences, roughly 46% detected once. The sample comprised blood. The receptors stem from a girl aged 5-17 years with multiple sclerosis. Both conserved end residues are part of each CDR3. A D gene is named only where the DNA matches it firmly. Not all rows give a size; the values are once, few, many and, for expanded clones, a class.

size	D	J	length	V	DNA	CDR3
-	-	TRBJ1-5	14	TRBV6-1	TGTGCCAGCAGTCCCGCCCAGCCTTATCAGCCCCAGCATTTT	CASSPAQPYQPQHF
-	TRBD2	TRBJ2-1	17	TRBV11-2	TGTGCCAGCAGCTTACTCCCAGGGACTAGCGGGAACAATGAGCAGTTCTTC	CASSLLPGTSGNNEQFF
few	TRBD2	TRBJ2-3	16	TRBV11-1	TGTGCCAGCAGCAAAAGGATGGGCGGGAGAACAGATACGCAGTATTTT	CASSKRMGGRTDTQYF
-	TRBD2	TRBJ2-1	14	TRBV29-1	TGCAGCGTTGAATTGCTAGCGGCGGGGAGTGAGCAGTTCTTC	CSVELLAAGSEQFF
many	-	TRBJ1-6	16	TRBV27	TGTGCCAGCAGTCCCACCCCGGGGGCTGGTAATTCACCCCTCCACTTT	CASSPTPGAGNSPLHF
many	TRBD1	TRBJ1-2	17	TRBV6-6	TGTGCCAGCAGGGGGACCGGGACAGGGGGCGTTGGGATCGGCTACACCTTC	CASRGTGTGGVGIGYTF
few	-	TRBJ2-1	14	TRBV20-1	TGCAGTGCTAGAGAGGAGGGTTCCTACAATGAGCAGTTCTTC	CSAREEGSYNEQFF
-	-	TRBJ1-2	12	TRBV13	TGTGCCAGCGCACCCAGGGGTTTCTCTTACACCTTC	CASAPRGFSYTF
-	TRBD2	TRBJ2-1	15	TRBV20-1	TGCAGTGCTAGTCAGCGGGAGGGATGGATCAATGAGCAGTTCTTC	CSASQREGWINEQFF
-	-	TRBJ2-7	15	TRBV18	TGTGCCAGCTCACCCGGGTCAGGCGGGACCTACGAGCAGTACTTC	CASSPGSGGTYEQYF
few	TRBD1	TRBJ1-6	18	TRBV27	TGTGCCAGCAGTTTATCCCACCGGGACAGGGGGCATAATTCACCCCTCCACTTT	CASSLSHRDRGHNSPLHF
-	-	TRBJ2-3	14	TRBV29-1	TGCAGCCTGGGGGGTAGCGGCCTCACAGATACGCAGTATTTT	CSLGGSGLTDTQYF
-	TRBD2	TRBJ2-4	19	TRBV3-1	TGTGCCAGCAGCCAAGGCGTACTAGCGGGATCGGGGGCCAAAAACATTCAGTACTTC	CASSQGVLAGSGAKNIQYF
-	-	TRBJ1-2	13	TRBV20-1	TGCAGTGCACCCCAGGGGTTTGGCTATGGCTACACCTTC	CSAPQGFGYGYTF
few	TRBD1	TRBJ1-2	15	TRBV29-1	TGCAGCGTTGAGATACGACAGGGGCTAAACTATGGCTACACCTTC	CSVEIRQGLNYGYTF
-	-	TRBJ1-2	13	TRBV6-5	TGTGCCAGCAGTTACGGGGGAGAGTCGGGCTACACCTTC	CASSYGGESGYTF
-	-	TRBJ2-5	13	TRBV15	TGTGCCACCAGCAGAGATGGATCTGAGACCCAGTACTTC	CATSRDGSETQYF
-	-	TRBJ2-7	15	TRBV7-9	TGTGCCAGCAGCTTAAAACCGGGGCCAGACTACGAGCAGTACTTC	CASSLKPGPDYEQYF
-	-	TRBJ1-2	16	TRBV7-9	TGTGCCAGCAGCTTAGTGGACGGCACGAACAACTATGGCTACACCTTC	CASSLVDGTNNYGYTF
-	-	TRBJ2-7	15	TRBV12-3/TRBV12-4	TGTGCCAGCAGTTTGTTCCCAAGGGTTAATTACGAGCAGTACTTC	CASSLFPRVNYEQYF
-	-	TRBJ1-1	15	TRBV6-5	TGTGCCAGCAGTTACCGTCCCAGCCTGAACACTGAAGCTTTCTTT	CASSYRPSLNTEAFF
-	-	TRBJ2-1	16	TRBV30	TGTGCCTGGAGTGTACCGGTGGGAATGATCTACAATGAGCAGTTCTTC	CAWSVPVGMIYNEQFF
-	-	TRBJ1-2	14	TRBV20-1	TGCAGTGCTAGGGCCCTTGGGGAAGGCTATGGCTACACCTTC	CSARALGEGYGYTF
-	-	TRBJ2-7	15	TRBV12-3/TRBV12-4	TGTGCCAGCAGTTTAGTGTCTTTGGCCCTCTACGAGCAGTACTTC	CASSLVSLALYEQYF
-	-	TRBJ1-2	16	TRBV29-1	TGCAGCGTTGAAGACCCCCCGTTGGGGGCTAACTATGGCTACACCTTC	CSVEDPPLGANYGYTF
-	-	TRBJ2-1	12	TRBV20-1	TGCAGTGCTCCGGACTTTTACAATGAGCAGTTCTTC	CSAPDFYNEQFF
-	TRBD2	TRBJ2-5	17	TRBV28	TGTGCCAGCAGTTTTCCCCTGACTAGCGGGAGTGGAGAGACCCAGTACTTC	CASSFPLTSGSGETQYF
-	-	TRBJ1-4	13	TRBV2	TGTGCCAGCAGCATGCGACACGGTGAAAAACTGTTTTTT	CASSMRHGEKLFF
-	-	TRBJ2-1	14	TRBV28	TGTGCCAGCAGTCCTGGGACGGATCAAGAGACCCAGTTCTTC	CASSPGTDQETQFF
-	TRBD2	TRBJ2-1	16	TRBV20-1	TGCAGTGCTAGATCCATAGCGGGAGGATCCTACAATGAGCAGTTCTTC	CSARSIAGGSYNEQFF
-	-	TRBJ1-1	16	TRBV18	TGTGCCAGCTCACCCGCGGAATTTCGGATGAACACTGAAGCTTTCTTT	CASSPAEFRMNTEAFF
many	-	TRBJ2-5	15	TRBV20-1	TGCAGTGCTAGGGACCTCAAGGGAAGTCAAGAGACCCAGTACTTC	CSARDLKGSQETQYF
-	TRBD2	TRBJ2-3	16	TRBV24-1	TGTGCCACCAGTGATGCACTAGCGGGATATGCAGATACGCAGTATTTT	CATSDALAGYADTQYF
-	TRBD2	TRBJ2-1	17	TRBV29-1	TGCAGCGTTGATAATCTGCATGGTGGGAGGGCCTACAATGAGCAGTTCTTC	CSVDNLHGGRAYNEQFF
few	-	TRBJ2-6	16	TRBV12-3/TRBV12-4	TGTGCCAGCAGTTTCCTCACAGGTTTAAGGGCCAACGTCCTGACTTTC	CASSFLTGLRANVLTF
-	TRBD1	TRBJ1-5	14	TRBV24-1	TGTGCCACCAGTTCTGGACAGGGGCGGCAGCCCCAGCATTTT	CATSSGQGRQPQHF
-	TRBD2	TRBJ2-7	14	TRBV28	TGTGCCAGCAGTTCCCCCGGGACTATATACGAGCAGTACTTC	CASSSPGTIYEQYF
few	-	TRBJ1-4	8	TRBV29-1	TGCAGCGTTGAGAAACTGTTTTTT	CSVEKLFF
few	TRBD2	TRBJ2-3	15	TRBV3-1	TGTGCCAGCAGCCCTCCGGGACTAGCGGCAGATACGCAGTATTTT	CASSPPGLAADTQYF
few	-	TRBJ2-1	14	TRBV7-3	TGTGCCAGCAGCTTAGCCGGGAGCGTCAATGAGCAGTTCTTC	CASSLAGSVNEQFF
few	-	TRBJ2-7	14	TRBV2	TGTGCCAGAGCCCCCGGACCAGATACCTACGAGCAGTACTTC	CARAPGPDTYEQYF
-	-	TRBJ1-5	14	TRBV20-1	TGCAGTGCTACAAATAGGACGGTCAGGCAGCCCCAGCATTTT	CSATNRTVRQPQHF
few	-	TRBJ2-1	12	TRBV9	TGTGCCAGCATGAATGCTTACAATGAGCAGTTCTTC	CASMNAYNEQFF
-	-	TRBJ2-1	16	TRBV2	TGTGCCAGCAGTGGGACGTCAGGAGGGGGGTACAATGAGCAGTTCTTC	CASSGTSGGGYNEQFF
few	TRBD2	TRBJ2-3	18	TRBV28	TGTGCCAGCAGTTCGCGACTAGCGGGAGGTTTGTGGGGTGATACGCAGTATTTT	CASSSRLAGGLWGDTQYF
-	-	TRBJ1-1	15	TRBV11-2	TGTGCCAGCAGCTTATGGGCAGGGGCGAACACTGAAGCTTTCTTT	CASSLWAGANTEAFF
-	-	TRBJ2-3	17	TRBV20-1	TGCAGTGTCCAGCGGGTAGCGGCCCTGGGCGGCACAGATACGCAGTATTTT	CSVQRVAALGGTDTQYF
-	-	TRBJ2-7	15	TRBV7-3	TGTGCCAGCAGCTTAGGGCATCCGACTGATTACGAGCAGTACTTC	CASSLGHPTDYEQYF
-	TRBD2	TRBJ2-5	17	TRBV7-2	TGTGCCAGCAGCTTAGGAGGCGCGGGGGGGTTCCGGGAGACCCAGTACTTC	CASSLGGAGGFRETQYF
-	-	TRBJ1-5	15	TRBV12-3/TRBV12-4	TGTGCCAGCAGCCGAACAGGGATCCCTTCTCAGCCCCAGCATTTT	CASSRTGIPSQPQHF
-	TRBD2	TRBJ2-7	13	TRBV3-1	TGTGCCAGCAGCCCCCTAGCGGGCTACGAGCAGTACTTC	CASSPLAGYEQYF